These 13 T cell receptor beta chains share one sample of origin, sequenced in a study of T cell clonality in common variable immunodeficiency. This table comes from immunoSEQ multiplex PCR, and its TCRdb copy is limited to in-frame clones, with some not included. This repertoire lists about 43,000 clones without singletons; over 2% sits in the top ten. Source material: peripheral blood mononuclear cells. These receptors were taken from a person aged 18 to 70 in good health.

This clone has ten or more counts. The read finishes 3 residues shy of the CDR3 end, and the germline J gene is used to complete it. The V gene is TRBV30, the J gene TRBJ1-4; possible D gene TRBD1, 6 bases. The CDR3 extends over 12 amino acids. Per the germline V gene, CDR1 is GTSNPN and CDR2 is SVGIG (reference sequence). V shed 8 bases and J shed 2 bases, with 9 bases lying between them. The CDR3 loop reads CAAGGTNEKLFF. The sequenced CDR3 bases are TGTGCCGCTGGGGGCACTAATGAAAAA.

This clone has ten or more counts. The CDR3 spells CSADLAGDPEETQYF. The sequenced part of the CDR3 DNA is TGCAGCGCAGATCTAGCGGGGGACCCAGAAGAGACC. J is TRBJ2-5 and V is TRBV29-1; TRBD2 aligns across 10 bases. The CDR3 end lies 3 residues beyond the end of the read and is filled in from the germline J gene. The V gene end was trimmed by 7 bases and the J gene end by 3 bases; junction bases not matched to a gene: 11. Germline CDR1 SQVTM, CDR2 ANQGSEA. The CDR3 runs to 15 residues.

Many counts were recorded for this clone. With the read ending 3 residues before the CDR3 end, the germline J gene is used to fill in that end. The chain joins TRBV5-1 to TRBJ2-1, with 7 bases that match TRBD2. The germline CDR1 and CDR2 sequences are SGHRS and YFSETQ. V shed 4 bases and J 5 bases; nucleotides not matched to a gene: 9. The CDR3 extends over 15 amino acids. Incomplete CDR3 DNA: TGCGCCAGCAGCGCTACGGGCGGGGGTCACAATGAG. Amino acid sequence: CASSATGGGHNE. The whole CDR3 protein reads CASSATGGGHNEQFF.

This clone was counted at least ten times. At one end the junction does not follow the germline gene, possibly because of a read error. Read sequence stops 3 residues before the CDR3 end, and the germline J gene provides the missing end. This rearrangement joins TRBV4-2 to TRBJ2-2; a possible D gene is TRBD2 (5 bases). CDR1 LGHNA and CDR2 YNFKEQ come from the germline V gene. This CDR3 has 12 amino acids. The CDR3 loop reads CASSQAAGELFF. The CDR3 DNA, read in part, is TGCGCCAGCAGCCAAGCGGCCGGGGAG.

Only a few counts were recorded for this clone. The read is 3 residues too short to cover the CDR3 end, so that end is filled in from the germline J gene. This chain joins TRBV7-3 and TRBJ2-3, with a weak D call TRBD1 (5 bases). Germline V lookup: CDR1 SGHTA, CDR2 FQGTGA. The CDR3 is 13 residues long. The sequenced CDR3 bases are TGTGCCAGCAGCAACACAGGCGGTGGGACG. The encoded protein is CASSNTGGGT. The full CDR3 protein is CASSNTGGGTQYF.

For this clone: The read is 3 residues too short to cover the CDR3 end, so that end is filled in from the germline J gene. The V gene is TRBV18, the J gene TRBJ2-1; 9 bases agree with TRBD2. Germline assignment: CDR1 KGHSH and CDR2 LQKENI. The V and J ends lost 8 bases and 7 bases, in that order; junction bases with no gene match: 12. The CDR3 sequence is 15 residues long. The CDR3 sequence is CASRIGGGALNEQFF. The covered CDR3 bases are TGTGCCAGCCGAATCGGCGGGGGGGCCCTTAATGAG.

This clone was detected many times. The read ends 3 residues shy of where the CDR3 ends; the end is completed using the germline J gene. The genes are TRBV20-1 and TRBJ2-3, with TRBD2 matching over 7 bases. The V gene end was trimmed by 0 bases and the J gene end by 4 bases; junction bases not matched to a gene: 7. The germline CDR1 and CDR2 sequences are DFQATT and SNEGSKA (reference sequence). The CDR3 length is 15 residues. Here the CDR3 reads CSARDLTGGADTQYF. Incomplete CDR3 DNA: TGCAGTGCTAGAGATCTAACGGGGGGAGCAGATACG.

This clone was counted many times. The CDR3 goes on 3 residues after the read ends, and that part is filled in from the germline J gene. The chain joins TRBV5-1 to TRBJ2-3; TRBD2 matches at 10 bases. The CDR3 is 15 amino acids. The germline V gene encodes CDR1 SGHRS and CDR2 YFSETQ. V was pared by 7 bases and J by 3 bases, with 8 bases of the junction left unmatched. CDR3 residues: CASLLAGGITDTQYF. Incomplete CDR3 DNA: TGCGCCAGCCTCTTAGCGGGAGGAATAACAGATACG. Based on the CDR3 plus reference TRBV5-1 and TRBJ2-3, the full variable domain is KAGVTQTPRYLIKTRGQQVTLSCSPISGHRSVSWYQQTPGQGLQFLFEYFSETQRNKGNFPGRFSGRQFSNSRSEMNVSTLELGDSALYLCASLLAGGITDTQYFGPGTRLTVL.

This clone was recorded at least ten times. Coverage ceases 3 residues before the CDR3 finishes, and the germline J gene fills in the end. This rearrangement joins TRBV5-4 to TRBJ2-1; D might be TRBD1 (5 bases). The ends were cut back, 5 bases at V and 5 bases at J, with 11 bases in the middle. Germline V gene lookup returns CDR1 SGHNT and CDR2 YYREEE (reference sequence). The length of the CDR3 is 13 residues. The covered CDR3 bases are TGTGCCAGCAGTCAGGGTCTTGACAATGAG. It yields the protein CASSQGLDNE. The complete CDR3 protein is CASSQGLDNEQFF.

This clone was recorded at least ten times. CDR3 protein: CSASQGGSGETQYF. The part of the CDR3 DNA that was read is TGCAGTGCTAGTCAGGGGGGCTCTGGGGAGACC. The chain joins TRBV20-1 to TRBJ2-5; tentatively, D is TRBD1 (7 bases). The read ends 3 residues shy of where the CDR3 ends; the end is completed using the germline J gene. Trimming pared 3 bases from V and 5 bases from J, leaving 16 bases between. Germline CDR1 is DFQATT and CDR2 is SNEGSKA (reference sequence). The CDR3 covers 14 residues.

In its sample, this clone was seen many times. Read sequence stops 3 residues before the CDR3 end, and the germline J gene provides the missing end. This chain links TRBV7-2 with TRBJ1-2; possibly TRBD1 for D (5 bases). The CDR3 totals 14 residues. CDR1 SGHTA and CDR2 FQGNSA come from the germline V gene. CDR3 protein: CASSPAPAEGGYTF. CDR3 bases read: TGTGCCAGCAGCCCGGCCCCGGCAGAGGGGGGC.

This clone was found many times. The read finishes 3 residues shy of the CDR3 end, and the germline J gene is used to complete it. V and J are TRBV24-1 and TRBJ2-3; D may be TRBD2 (6 bases). The CDR3 runs to 12 residues. V lost 9 bases and J 6 bases, leaving 12 bases between the germline ends. From germline, CDR1 is KGHDR and CDR2 SFDVKD. Partial CDR3 DNA: TGTGCCACCGGGGGACGGGGGGATACG. This sequence encodes CATGGRGDT. The CDR3 in its entirety is CATGGRGDTQYF.

At least ten counts were recorded for this clone. Sequencing ends 3 residues short of the CDR3 end; the germline J gene provides the rest. This chain links TRBV20-1 with TRBJ2-3; D unclear. This CDR3 comprises 16 residues. Germline V gene sequence: CDR1 DFQATT, CDR2 SNEGSKA (reference sequence). Trimming removed 2 bases from V and 1 base from J, with 16 bases in between. The covered CDR3 bases are TGCAGTGCTAGACCCCCGGCTCCGGGTGGCACAGATACG. Translating gives CSARPPAPGGTDT. The whole CDR3 region reads CSARPPAPGGTDTQYF.